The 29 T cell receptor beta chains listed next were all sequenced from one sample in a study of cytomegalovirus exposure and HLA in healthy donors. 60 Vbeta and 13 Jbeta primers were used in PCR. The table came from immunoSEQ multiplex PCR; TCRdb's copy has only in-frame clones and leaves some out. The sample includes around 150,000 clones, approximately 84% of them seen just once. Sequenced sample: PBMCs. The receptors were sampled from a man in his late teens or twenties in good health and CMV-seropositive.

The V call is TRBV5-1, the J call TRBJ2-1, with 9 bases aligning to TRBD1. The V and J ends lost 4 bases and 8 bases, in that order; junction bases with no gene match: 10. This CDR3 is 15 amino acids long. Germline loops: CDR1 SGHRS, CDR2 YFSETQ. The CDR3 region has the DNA TGCGCCAGCAGCATCGGGGACAGGGCCGGCGATGAGCAGTTCTTC. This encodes CASSIGDRAGDEQFF.

The CDR3 bases are TGCGCCAGCCTCAAACCGGACTTCCGATGGCAGGACGAGCAGTACTTC. This codes for CASLKPDFRWQDEQYF. The chain recombines TRBV4-3 with TRBJ2-7; weak D call: TRBD2 (5 bases). Germline V gene lookup returns CDR1 LGHNA and CDR2 YSLEER. Trimming took off 8 bases at V and 5 bases at J, with 25 bases between the two ends. CDR3 size: 16 residues.

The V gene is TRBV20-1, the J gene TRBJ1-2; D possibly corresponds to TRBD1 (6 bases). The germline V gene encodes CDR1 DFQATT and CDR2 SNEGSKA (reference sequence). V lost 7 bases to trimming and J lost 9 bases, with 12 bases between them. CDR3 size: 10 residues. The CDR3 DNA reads TGCAGTGACAGGGATAATCGCTACACCTTC. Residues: CSDRDNRYTF.

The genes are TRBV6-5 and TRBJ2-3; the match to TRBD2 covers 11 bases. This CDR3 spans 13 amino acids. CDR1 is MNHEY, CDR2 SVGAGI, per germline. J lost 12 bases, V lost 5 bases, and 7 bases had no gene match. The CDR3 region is CASSRLAGGDQYF. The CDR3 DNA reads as TGTGCCAGCAGTCGTCTAGCGGGGGGCGATCAGTATTTT.

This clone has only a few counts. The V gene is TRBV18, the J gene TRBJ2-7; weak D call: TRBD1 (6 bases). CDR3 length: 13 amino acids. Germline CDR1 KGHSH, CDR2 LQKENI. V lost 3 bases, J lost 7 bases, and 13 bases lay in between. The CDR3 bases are TGTGCCAGCTCACCTCAGGACAGCCGAGAGCAGTACTTC. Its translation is CASSPQDSREQYF.

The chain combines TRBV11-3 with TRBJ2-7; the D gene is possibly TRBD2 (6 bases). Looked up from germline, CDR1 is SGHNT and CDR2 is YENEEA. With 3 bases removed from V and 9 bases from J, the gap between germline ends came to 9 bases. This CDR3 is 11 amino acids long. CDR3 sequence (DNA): TGTGCCAGCAGCTTGGAGGGAGGGCAGTACTTC. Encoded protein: CASSLEGGQYF. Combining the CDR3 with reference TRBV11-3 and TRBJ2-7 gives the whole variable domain EAGVVQSPRYKIIEKKQPVAFWCNPISGHNTLYWYLQNLGQGPELLIRYENEEAVDDSQLPKDRFSAERLKGVDSTLKIQPAELGDSAVYLCASSLEGGQYFGPGTRLTVT.

CDR3 sequence: CASSPPVGSGNTIYF. For the CDR3, the DNA is TGTGCCAGCAGCCCACCGGTCGGCTCTGGAAACACCATATATTTT. This chain joins TRBV9 and TRBJ1-3; unclear D gene. CDR3 length equals 15 residues. The V gene lost 4 bases and the J gene lost 0 bases, with 11 bases spanning the gap. The germline gives CDR1 SGDLS, CDR2 YYNGEE.

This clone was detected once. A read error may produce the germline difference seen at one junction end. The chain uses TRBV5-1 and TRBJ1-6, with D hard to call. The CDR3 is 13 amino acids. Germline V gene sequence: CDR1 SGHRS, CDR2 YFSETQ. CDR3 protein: CASSLGDNYSQYF. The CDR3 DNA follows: TGCGCCAGCAGCCTCGGGGATAATTACTCCCAGTACTTT.

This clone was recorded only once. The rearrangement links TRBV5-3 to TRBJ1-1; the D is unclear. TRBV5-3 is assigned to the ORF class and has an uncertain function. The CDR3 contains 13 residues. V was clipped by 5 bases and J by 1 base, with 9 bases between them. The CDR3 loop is CARRVRQNTEAFF. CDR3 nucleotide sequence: TGTGCCAGAAGAGTCCGACAGAACACTGAAGCTTTCTTT.

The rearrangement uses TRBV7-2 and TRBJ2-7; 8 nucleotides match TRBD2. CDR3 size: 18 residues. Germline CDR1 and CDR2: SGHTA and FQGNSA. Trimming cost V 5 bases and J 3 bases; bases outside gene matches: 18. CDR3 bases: TGTGCCAGCAGCCTCCGGCGGGTGGCGGGGGGAACCTTCTACGAGCAGTACTTC. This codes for CASSLRRVAGGTFYEQYF.

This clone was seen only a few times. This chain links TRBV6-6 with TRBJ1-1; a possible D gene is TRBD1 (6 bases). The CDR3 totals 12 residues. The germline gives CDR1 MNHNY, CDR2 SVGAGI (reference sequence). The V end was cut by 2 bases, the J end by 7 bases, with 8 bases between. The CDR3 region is CASSYGQNEAFF. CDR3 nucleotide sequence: TGTGCCAGCAGTTACGGACAGAATGAAGCTTTCTTT.

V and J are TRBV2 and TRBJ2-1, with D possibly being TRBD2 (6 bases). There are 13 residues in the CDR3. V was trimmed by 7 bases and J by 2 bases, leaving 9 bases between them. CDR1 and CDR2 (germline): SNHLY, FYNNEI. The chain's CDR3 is CASNRETYNEQFF. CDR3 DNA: TGTGCCAGCAACCGGGAGACCTACAATGAGCAGTTCTTC.

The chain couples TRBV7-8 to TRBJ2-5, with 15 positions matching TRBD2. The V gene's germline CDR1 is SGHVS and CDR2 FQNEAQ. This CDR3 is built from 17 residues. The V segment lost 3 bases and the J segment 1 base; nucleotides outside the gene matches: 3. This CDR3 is CASSFAGLAGGQETQYF. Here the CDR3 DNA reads TGTGCCAGCAGCTTTGCGGGACTAGCGGGGGGCCAAGAGACCCAGTACTTC.

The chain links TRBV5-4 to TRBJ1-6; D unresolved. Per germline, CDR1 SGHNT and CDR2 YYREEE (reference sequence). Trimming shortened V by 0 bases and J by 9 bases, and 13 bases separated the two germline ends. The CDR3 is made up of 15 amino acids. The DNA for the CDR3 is TGTGCCAGCAGCTTGGAGAGGTTCTCGGGTTCACCCCTCCACTTT. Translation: CASSLERFSGSPLHF.

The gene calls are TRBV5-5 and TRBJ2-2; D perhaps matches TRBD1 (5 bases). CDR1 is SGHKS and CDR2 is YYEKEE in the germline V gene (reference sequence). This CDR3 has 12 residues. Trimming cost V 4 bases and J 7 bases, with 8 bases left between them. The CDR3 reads CASSLGVGELFF. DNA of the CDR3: TGTGCCAGCAGCCTAGGGGTCGGGGAGCTGTTTTTT.

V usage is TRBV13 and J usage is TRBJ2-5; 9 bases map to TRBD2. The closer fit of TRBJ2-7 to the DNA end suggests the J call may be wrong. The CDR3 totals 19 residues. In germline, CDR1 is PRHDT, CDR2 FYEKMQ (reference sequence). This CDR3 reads CASSLSLGSGGRSSYEQYF. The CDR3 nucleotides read TGTGCCAGCAGCCTCTCGTTAGGTAGCGGGGGCCGGAGCTCCTACGAGCAGTACTTC.

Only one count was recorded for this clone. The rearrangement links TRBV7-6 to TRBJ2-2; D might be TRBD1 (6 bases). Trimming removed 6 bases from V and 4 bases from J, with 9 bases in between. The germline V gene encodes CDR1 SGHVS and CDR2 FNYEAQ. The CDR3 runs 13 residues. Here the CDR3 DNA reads TGTGCCAGCAGTGGACAGTTCACCGGGGAGCTGTTTTTT. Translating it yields CASSGQFTGELFF.

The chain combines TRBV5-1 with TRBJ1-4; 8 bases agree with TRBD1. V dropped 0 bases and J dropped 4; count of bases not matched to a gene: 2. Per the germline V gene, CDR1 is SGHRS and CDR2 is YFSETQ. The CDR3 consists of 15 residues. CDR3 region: CASSLEGQDNEKLFF. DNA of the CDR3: TGCGCCAGCAGCTTGGAGGGACAGGATAATGAAAAACTGTTTTTT.

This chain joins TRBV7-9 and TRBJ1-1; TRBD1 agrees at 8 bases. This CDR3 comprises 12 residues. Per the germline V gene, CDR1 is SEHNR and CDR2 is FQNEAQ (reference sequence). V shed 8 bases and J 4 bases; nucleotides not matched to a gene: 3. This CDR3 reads CASRDRGTEAFF. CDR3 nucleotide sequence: TGTGCCAGCCGAGACAGGGGCACTGAAGCTTTCTTT.

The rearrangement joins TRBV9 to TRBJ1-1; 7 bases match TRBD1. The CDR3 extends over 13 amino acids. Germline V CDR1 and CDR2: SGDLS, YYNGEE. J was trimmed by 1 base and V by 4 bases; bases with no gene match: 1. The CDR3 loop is CASSRQGNTEAFF. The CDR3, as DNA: TGTGCCAGCAGCCGACAGGGGAACACTGAAGCTTTCTTT.

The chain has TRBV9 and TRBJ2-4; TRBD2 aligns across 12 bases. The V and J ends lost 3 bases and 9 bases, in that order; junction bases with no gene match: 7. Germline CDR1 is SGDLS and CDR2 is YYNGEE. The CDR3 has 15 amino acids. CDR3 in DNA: TGTGCCAGCAGCGCCCGCGGACTAGCGGGGACCATTCAGTACTTC. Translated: CASSARGLAGTIQYF.

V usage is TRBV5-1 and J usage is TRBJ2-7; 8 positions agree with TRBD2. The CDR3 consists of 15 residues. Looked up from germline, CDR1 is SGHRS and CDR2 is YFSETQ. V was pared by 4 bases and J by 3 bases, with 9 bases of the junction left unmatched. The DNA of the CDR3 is TGCGCCAGCAGCCGGGAGGGGACCACTCTCTACGAGCAGTACTTC. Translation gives CASSREGTTLYEQYF. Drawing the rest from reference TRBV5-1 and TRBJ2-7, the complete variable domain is KAGVTQTPRYLIKTRGQQVTLSCSPISGHRSVSWYQQTPGQGLQFLFEYFSETQRNKGNFPGRFSGRQFSNSRSEMNVSTLELGDSALYLCASSREGTTLYEQYFGPGTRLTVT.

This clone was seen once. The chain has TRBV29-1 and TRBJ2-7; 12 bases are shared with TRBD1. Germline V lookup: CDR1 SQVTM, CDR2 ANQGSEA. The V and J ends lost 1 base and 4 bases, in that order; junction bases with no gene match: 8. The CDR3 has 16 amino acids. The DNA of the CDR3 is TGCAGCGTTGAAGGATGGGACAGGGGGCGTCGTTACGAGCAGTACTTC. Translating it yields CSVEGWDRGRRYEQYF.

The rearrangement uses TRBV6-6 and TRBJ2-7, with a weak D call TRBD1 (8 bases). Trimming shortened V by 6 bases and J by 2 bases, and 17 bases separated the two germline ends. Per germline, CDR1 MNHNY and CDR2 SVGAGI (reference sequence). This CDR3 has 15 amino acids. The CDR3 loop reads CASRSDRGGTYEQYF. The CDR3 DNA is TGTGCCAGCAGAAGCGACAGGGGAGGGACCTACGAGCAGTACTTC.

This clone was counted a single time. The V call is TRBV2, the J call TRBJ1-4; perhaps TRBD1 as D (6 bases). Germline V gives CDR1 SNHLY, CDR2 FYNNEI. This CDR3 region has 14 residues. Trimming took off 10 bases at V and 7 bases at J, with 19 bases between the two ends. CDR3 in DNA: TGTGCCATTCAATGGAACAGGGTCGGTGAAAAACTGTTTTTT. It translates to CAIQWNRVGEKLFF.

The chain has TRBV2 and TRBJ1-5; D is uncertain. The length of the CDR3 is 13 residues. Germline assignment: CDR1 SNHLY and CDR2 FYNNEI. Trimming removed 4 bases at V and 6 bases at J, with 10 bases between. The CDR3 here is CASSGSVFQPQHF. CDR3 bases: TGTGCCAGCAGTGGTTCAGTTTTTCAGCCCCAGCATTTT.

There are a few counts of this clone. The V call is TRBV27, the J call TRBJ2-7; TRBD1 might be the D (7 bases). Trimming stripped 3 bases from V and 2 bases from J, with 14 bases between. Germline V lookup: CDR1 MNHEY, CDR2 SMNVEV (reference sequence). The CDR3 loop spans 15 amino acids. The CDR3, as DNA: TGTGCCAGCAGTTTTCAGGGGGGCCCGCCCTACGAGCAGTACTTC. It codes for CASSFQGGPPYEQYF.

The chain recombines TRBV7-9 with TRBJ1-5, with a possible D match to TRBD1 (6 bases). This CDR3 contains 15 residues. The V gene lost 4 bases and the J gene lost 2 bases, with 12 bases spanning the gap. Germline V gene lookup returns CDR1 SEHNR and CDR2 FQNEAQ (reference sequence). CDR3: CASSSLGGGNQPQHF. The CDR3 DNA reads TGTGCCAGCAGCTCCCTAGGGGGGGGCAATCAGCCCCAGCATTTT.

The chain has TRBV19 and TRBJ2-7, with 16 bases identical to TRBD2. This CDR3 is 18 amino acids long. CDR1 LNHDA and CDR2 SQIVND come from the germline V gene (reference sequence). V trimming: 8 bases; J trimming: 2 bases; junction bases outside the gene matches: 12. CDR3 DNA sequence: TGTGCCAGTGCGGATTCCGGGACTAGCGGGGGGGTCCCCTACGAGCAGTACTTC. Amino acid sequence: CASADSGTSGGVPYEQYF.